Listed below are T cell receptor beta chains from one sample, sequenced in a study of shared clonotypes between healthy human individuals. This table comes from immunoSEQ multiplex PCR, and its TCRdb copy is limited to in-frame clones, with some not included. In the table there are fewer than 700,000 clones, 85% to 95% of which are singletons. Specimen: naive CD8+ T cells sorted from blood. These receptors all come from a woman aged 25 to 39 in good health. Both conserved end residues are part of each CDR3. D genes are given only for firm matches. Some rows mark clone size as missing; the rest say once, few, many or name a class of expanded clone.

d_call: TRBD1; j_call: TRBJ2-5; v_call: TRBV28; clone_size: -; cdr3_nt: TGTGCCAGCAGTCCTATGCAAGGGACAGAACAAGAGACCCAGTACTTC; cdr3_aa: CASSPMQGTEQETQYF
d_call: TRBD1; j_call: TRBJ1-1; v_call: TRBV5-1; clone_size: -; cdr3_nt: TGCGCCAGCAGCTTGGGGACAGGGGGCTTGAACACTGAAGCTTTCTTT; cdr3_aa: CASSLGTGGLNTEAFF
d_call: -; j_call: TRBJ2-5; v_call: TRBV4-1; clone_size: -; cdr3_nt: TGCGCCAGCAGGGGCGGTTTCCAAGAGACCCAGTACTTC; cdr3_aa: CASRGGFQETQYF
d_call: TRBD1; j_call: TRBJ2-3; v_call: TRBV27; clone_size: -; cdr3_nt: TGTGCCAGCAGTTTAGGGACAGGGGTGGATACGCAGTATTTT; cdr3_aa: CASSLGTGVDTQYF
d_call: -; j_call: TRBJ1-5; v_call: TRBV27; clone_size: -; cdr3_nt: TGTGCCAGCAGTTTTAGGGAGGGCGATCAGCCCCAGCATTTT; cdr3_aa: CASSFREGDQPQHF
d_call: -; j_call: TRBJ2-1; v_call: TRBV5-6; clone_size: -; cdr3_nt: TGTGCCAGCAGCTTGAACGGGAATGAGCAGTTCTTC; cdr3_aa: CASSLNGNEQFF
d_call: -; j_call: TRBJ2-1; v_call: TRBV13; clone_size: -; cdr3_nt: TGTGCCAGCAGCTCTAGCGTAGAGCAGTTCTTC; cdr3_aa: CASSSSVEQFF
d_call: TRBD2; j_call: TRBJ2-3; v_call: TRBV29-1; clone_size: -; cdr3_nt: TGCAGCGTTGAGGCTAGCGGGCGGGGAGATACGCAGTATTTT; cdr3_aa: CSVEASGRGDTQYF
d_call: TRBD1; j_call: TRBJ1-2; v_call: TRBV4-2; clone_size: -; cdr3_nt: TGTGCCAGCAGCCCTGGGACAGGGGGATTTTATGGCTACACCTTC; cdr3_aa: CASSPGTGGFYGYTF
d_call: -; j_call: TRBJ2-3; v_call: TRBV29-1; clone_size: -; cdr3_nt: TGCAGCGACCTCGAGGGACACAGCACAGATACGCAGTATTTT; cdr3_aa: CSDLEGHSTDTQYF
d_call: -; j_call: TRBJ1-6; v_call: TRBV5-8; clone_size: -; cdr3_nt: TGTGCCAGCAGCTTATCAGGGAATTCACCCCTCCACTTT; cdr3_aa: CASSLSGNSPLHF
d_call: -; j_call: TRBJ1-1; v_call: TRBV20-1; clone_size: -; cdr3_nt: TGCAGTACGATGACAGTCGGCGCTTTCTTT; cdr3_aa: CSTMTVGAFF
d_call: -; j_call: TRBJ2-5; v_call: TRBV15; clone_size: once; cdr3_nt: TGTGCCACCAGCAGAGATGACGGGAGTGAGACCCAGTACTTC; cdr3_aa: CATSRDDGSETQYF
d_call: TRBD1; j_call: TRBJ1-2; v_call: TRBV6-5; clone_size: -; cdr3_nt: TGTGCCAGCAGTCCCTCTAGACAGGGACCCTATGGCTACACCTTC; cdr3_aa: CASSPSRQGPYGYTF
d_call: -; j_call: TRBJ2-1; v_call: TRBV7-9; clone_size: -; cdr3_nt: TGTGCCAGCAGCCTTGCATCCCCTGGACTATCGACTATTTACAATGAGCAGTTCTTC; cdr3_aa: CASSLASPGLSTIYNEQFF
d_call: TRBD1; j_call: TRBJ1-1; v_call: TRBV28; clone_size: -; cdr3_nt: TGTGCCAGCAGGGGACAGTCGGACACTGAAGCTTTCTTT; cdr3_aa: CASRGQSDTEAFF
d_call: TRBD1; j_call: TRBJ2-7; v_call: TRBV10-1; clone_size: -; cdr3_nt: TGCGCCAGCGGGGACAGCACCTACGAGCAGTACTTC; cdr3_aa: CASGDSTYEQYF
d_call: -; j_call: TRBJ2-7; v_call: TRBV9; clone_size: -; cdr3_nt: TGTGCCAGCAGCACCACAACGGGGCCTTCCTACGAGCAGTACTTC; cdr3_aa: CASSTTTGPSYEQYF
d_call: -; j_call: TRBJ2-4; v_call: TRBV4-1; clone_size: -; cdr3_nt: TGCGCCAGCAGCCAAGAGTGGCCAGACAGAAAACTAGCCAAAAACATTCAGTACTTC; cdr3_aa: CASSQEWPDRKLAKNIQYF
d_call: TRBD2; j_call: TRBJ2-1; v_call: TRBV27; clone_size: -; cdr3_nt: TGTGCCAGCAGTTCCTCTACGATGACTAGCGGGACCCCCAATGAGCAGTTCTTC; cdr3_aa: CASSSSTMTSGTPNEQFF
d_call: -; j_call: TRBJ2-3; v_call: TRBV28; clone_size: -; cdr3_nt: TGTGCCAGCAGCCCTTACACAGATACGCAGTATTTT; cdr3_aa: CASSPYTDTQYF
d_call: -; j_call: TRBJ2-7; v_call: TRBV28; clone_size: -; cdr3_nt: TGTGCCAGCAGATCCCCCGGGGGCCACGAGCAGTACTTC; cdr3_aa: CASRSPGGHEQYF
d_call: -; j_call: TRBJ2-7; v_call: TRBV5-4; clone_size: -; cdr3_nt: TGTGCCAGCAGCTTGCCGGACTTCTCCTACGAGCAGTACTTC; cdr3_aa: CASSLPDFSYEQYF
d_call: TRBD2; j_call: TRBJ2-2; v_call: TRBV4-2; clone_size: -; cdr3_nt: TGTGCCAGCAGCCTCCAGCGGGAGGGCCACACCGGGGAGCTGTTTTTT; cdr3_aa: CASSLQREGHTGELFF
d_call: -; j_call: TRBJ2-3; v_call: TRBV28; clone_size: -; cdr3_nt: TGTGCCAGCAGCCACCCTTTGGGGGGATGGACAGATACGCAGTATTTT; cdr3_aa: CASSHPLGGWTDTQYF
d_call: -; j_call: TRBJ2-7; v_call: TRBV6-1; clone_size: -; cdr3_nt: TGTGCCAGCAGTGAATTTGTGGACACGGGGGACGAGCAGTACTTC; cdr3_aa: CASSEFVDTGDEQYF
d_call: -; j_call: TRBJ2-7; v_call: TRBV10-3; clone_size: -; cdr3_nt: TGTGCCATCAGTGACCCGAGCTCCTACGAGCAGTACTTC; cdr3_aa: CAISDPSSYEQYF
d_call: TRBD1; j_call: TRBJ2-2; v_call: TRBV14; clone_size: -; cdr3_nt: TGTGCCAGCAGCCAGGGACAGGGAGGCACCGGGGAGCTGTTTTTT; cdr3_aa: CASSQGQGGTGELFF
d_call: TRBD2; j_call: TRBJ2-3; v_call: TRBV7-9; clone_size: -; cdr3_nt: TGTGCCAGCAGCTCCGGGGGGGACGGAGATACGCAGTATTTT; cdr3_aa: CASSSGGDGDTQYF
d_call: -; j_call: TRBJ1-1; v_call: TRBV9; clone_size: -; cdr3_nt: TGTGCCAGCAGCCAACAGGGAACTGAAGCTTTCTTT; cdr3_aa: CASSQQGTEAFF
d_call: -; j_call: TRBJ1-1; v_call: TRBV28; clone_size: -; cdr3_nt: TGTGCCAGCAGTTGGACAAGGGTGAACACTGAAGCTTTCTTT; cdr3_aa: CASSWTRVNTEAFF
d_call: -; j_call: TRBJ2-7; v_call: TRBV28; clone_size: -; cdr3_nt: TGTGCCAGCACCTCGTCAAGGGGAGAGCAGTACTTC; cdr3_aa: CASTSSRGEQYF
d_call: TRBD2; j_call: TRBJ2-3; v_call: TRBV7-6; clone_size: -; cdr3_nt: TGTGCCAGCAGCTTACACCCTAGCGGGAGAATCACAGATACGCAGTATTTT; cdr3_aa: CASSLHPSGRITDTQYF
d_call: -; j_call: TRBJ2-5; v_call: TRBV28; clone_size: -; cdr3_nt: TGTGCCAGCAGTTCGTCCATCAGGGTGGGGGAGACCCAGTACTTC; cdr3_aa: CASSSSIRVGETQYF
d_call: TRBD1; j_call: TRBJ2-7; v_call: TRBV28; clone_size: -; cdr3_nt: TGTGCCAGCAGTTGGGACAGTAACAACTCCTACGAGCAGTACTTC; cdr3_aa: CASSWDSNNSYEQYF
d_call: TRBD2; j_call: TRBJ2-1; v_call: TRBV11-2; clone_size: -; cdr3_nt: TGTGCCAGCAGCCAGGGACTAGCGGGAGGGCCAAGTGAGCAGTTCTTC; cdr3_aa: CASSQGLAGGPSEQFF
d_call: -; j_call: TRBJ2-7; v_call: TRBV28; clone_size: -; cdr3_nt: TGTGCCAGCAGTTTGCTAGGACTCCTCTACGAGCAGTACTTC; cdr3_aa: CASSLLGLLYEQYF
d_call: -; j_call: TRBJ2-5; v_call: TRBV28; clone_size: once; cdr3_nt: TGTGCCAGCAGTACCGGGACCGGAGGGGAGACCCAGTACTTC; cdr3_aa: CASSTGTGGETQYF
d_call: -; j_call: TRBJ2-7; v_call: TRBV29-1; clone_size: -; cdr3_nt: TGCAGCGTCGAACTTCAGGGTTCCACCTACGAGCAGTACTTC; cdr3_aa: CSVELQGSTYEQYF
d_call: TRBD2; j_call: TRBJ2-1; v_call: TRBV11-2; clone_size: -; cdr3_nt: TGTGCCAGCAGCTTAGTGGCTAGCGGGACTAATGAGCAGTTCTTC; cdr3_aa: CASSLVASGTNEQFF
d_call: TRBD2; j_call: TRBJ2-1; v_call: TRBV6-5; clone_size: -; cdr3_nt: TGTGCCAGCAGTTACTGGGCTAGCGGGAGCAATGAGCAGTTCTTC; cdr3_aa: CASSYWASGSNEQFF
d_call: -; j_call: TRBJ2-5; v_call: TRBV20-1; clone_size: -; cdr3_nt: TGCAGTGCTCCCAACCAAGAGACCCAGTACTTC; cdr3_aa: CSAPNQETQYF
d_call: -; j_call: TRBJ2-1; v_call: TRBV11-2; clone_size: -; cdr3_nt: TGTGCCAGCAGCCAGACCGGGACTCCGAATTTTGAGCAGTTCTTC; cdr3_aa: CASSQTGTPNFEQFF
d_call: TRBD1; j_call: TRBJ2-7; v_call: TRBV27; clone_size: once; cdr3_nt: TGTGCCAGCAGTTTAGGGCAGGGGGTGGGCGAGCAGTACTTC; cdr3_aa: CASSLGQGVGEQYF
d_call: -; j_call: TRBJ1-4; v_call: TRBV5-8; clone_size: -; cdr3_nt: TGTGCCAGCAGCCAGGACCCGGGACTTCATAATGAAAAACTGTTTTTT; cdr3_aa: CASSQDPGLHNEKLFF
d_call: -; j_call: TRBJ1-5; v_call: TRBV28; clone_size: once; cdr3_nt: TGTGCCAGCAGTTATGAAATTATTGGAAGCAATCAGCCCCAGCATTTT; cdr3_aa: CASSYEIIGSNQPQHF